This record looks at one T cell receptor (beta chain) sequence and its context. The sample is drawn from a study of patients and donors after allogeneic stem cell transplantation. MiXCR was run by TCRdb on the RT-PCR reads, yielding one entry per CDR3 protein. The profile shows about a million distinct CDR3 sequences, around 17% of them singletons. The CDR3 extends over 15 amino acids. V was cut by 1 base and J by 5 bases, with 14 bases left in between. Germline CDR1 LGHDT, CDR2 YNNKEL (reference sequence). The rearrangement links TRBV3-1 to TRBJ2-5, with D tentatively TRBD1 or TRBD2 (6 bases each). This receptor was identified in a human donor who was either an allogeneic HSCT recipient or a stem cell or donor lymphocyte infusion donor (not recorded which). It is not recorded whose cells these are; they may come from a transplant donor. The sequenced sample was blood, either unsorted or a sorted T cell fraction (not recorded which). The CDR3 bases are TGTGCCAGCAGCCAAGGAGAAAGGGGGAGGGAGACCCAGTACTTC. Protein product: CASSQGERGRETQYF.